This record covers a single T cell receptor (beta chain). Its antigen has not been determined. No per-base quality is available; no much larger clone lies one base away. This specimen belongs to a study of control samples from healthy donors and cancer patients (dated by TCRdb to the early 2020s). Libraries were built with the immunoSEQ multiplex PCR assay. Not all clones reach the TCRdb copy of this immuneACCESS table, which keeps in-frame sequences only. Checked studies attribute under half of the gap to unresolved V genes and leave the rest unexplained. In all, the sample holds roughly 170,000 clones, and 90% to 95% of those were seen once. Together, the top ten hold about 1.4% of the sample. The CDR3 sequence holds 15 residues, the cysteine and phenylalanine included. Only CDR3 DNA remains: 45 bases, in frame from the first base. V was cut back by 3 bases and J by 5 bases, leaving a gap of 13 bases between them. According to the germline V gene, CDR1 reads SGHVS and CDR2 reads FQNEAQ.

The receptor comes from a young woman in good health. The sequence joins TRBV7-8 to TRBJ2-2; the D segment could be TRBD2, given 7 matching bases. What was sequenced was blood. The DNA is TGTGCCAGCAGCTTGGAACAGGGAGGGACCGGGGAGCTGTTTTTT. It translates to CASSLEQGGTGELFF. The reference TRBV7-8 and TRBJ2-2 proteins fill in what lies around the CDR3, so the full variable domain reads GAGVSQSPRYKVAKRGQDVALRCDPISGHVSLFWYQQALGQGPEFLTYFQNEAQLDKSGLPSDRFFAERPEGSVSTLKIQRTQQEDSAVYLCASSLEQGGTGELFFGEGSRLTVL.